This T cell receptor (beta chain) was recorded in a study of T-cell memory formation after mild COVID-19. About the study: In these data, TCR clusters were largely donor specific.

From 5'RACE with constant-segment primers came TCR alpha and TCR beta cDNA libraries that carried sample barcodes and UMIs. One entry per CDR3 protein results from TCRdb running MiXCR on the 5' RACE reads. This sample yields under 450,000 distinct CDR3 sequences, of which around 22% are seen a single time; roughly 13% belongs to the top ten. V dropped 3 bases and J dropped 3 bases, with 8 bases sitting between them. CDR1 and CDR2 (germline): SNHLY, FYNNEI. The CDR3 is made up of 13 amino acids. Details on this clonotype: Its target is not known.

Broader study findings: Clones that contracted from day 15 to 85 had balanced CD4/CD8; later expanders were CD4+ biased. Those CD4+ clones that contracted were mainly in CM and EM (CD8+ ones in EMRA).

V gene TRBV2 combines with J gene TRBJ1-1, with D uncertain. This receptor was identified in an adult woman who had mild COVID-19 (a few samples of this study predate the infection). Cell type and time point are not known. Source material: PBMCs or a T cell subset sorted from them (not recorded which). CDR3 in DNA: TGTGCCAGCAGTGACAGGCTATACACTGAAGCTTTCTTT. The encoded protein is CASSDRLYTEAFF.